This T cell receptor beta chain was documented in a study of early T cells in non-severe SARS-CoV-2 infection. TCRdb called the 5' RACE reads again in MiXCR, with one record for every CDR3 protein. The sample lists roughly 70,000 distinct CDR3 sequences, roughly an eighth occurring once. This clonotype was detected ten times or more. The CDR3 extends over 14 amino acids. CDR1 and CDR2 from the germline V gene are SGHTA and FQGNSA. With 5 bases removed from V and 5 bases from J, the gap between germline ends came to 15 bases. Sequencing used whole blood. The chain is built from TRBV7-2 and TRBJ1-1; D unresolved. The receptor was derived from an adult who was a healthcare worker with PCR-confirmed SARS-CoV-2 infection or an uninfected control (not recorded which). CDR3 residues: CASSITGGRTEAFF. CDR3 coding DNA: TGTGCCAGCAGCATAACGGGAGGGCGGACTGAAGCTTTCTTT.